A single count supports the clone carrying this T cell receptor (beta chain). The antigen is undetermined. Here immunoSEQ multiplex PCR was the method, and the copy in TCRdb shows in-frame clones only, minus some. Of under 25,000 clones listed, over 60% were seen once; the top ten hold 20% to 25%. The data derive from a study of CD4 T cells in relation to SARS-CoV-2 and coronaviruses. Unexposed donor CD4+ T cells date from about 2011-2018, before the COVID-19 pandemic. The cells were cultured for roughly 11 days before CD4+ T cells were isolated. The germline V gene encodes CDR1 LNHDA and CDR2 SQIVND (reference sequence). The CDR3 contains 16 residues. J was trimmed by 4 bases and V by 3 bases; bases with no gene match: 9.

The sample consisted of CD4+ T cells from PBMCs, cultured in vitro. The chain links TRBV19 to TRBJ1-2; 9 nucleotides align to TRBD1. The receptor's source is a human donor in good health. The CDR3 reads CASSIGQGSLIYGYTF. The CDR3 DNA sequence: TGTGCCAGTAGTATTGGACAGGGGAGTCTTATCTATGGCTACACCTTC.